Listed here is a single T cell receptor (beta chain). Measured with immunoSEQ multiplex PCR; TCRdb has only the in-frame clones, and not every one. The sample consists of a few hundred thousand clones, 90% of them appearing once. This sample is drawn from a study of control samples from healthy donors and cancer patients. Trimming took 3 bases from V and 3 from J; bases not matched to a gene: 9. Per germline, CDR1 SGDLS and CDR2 YYNGEE. The CDR3 length is 16 residues. J is TRBJ2-1 and V is TRBV9; 7 nucleotides align to TRBD2. The sample consisted of PBMCs. This sequence originates from a man between 35 and 55 years old with head and neck cancer. The DNA of the CDR3 is TGTGCCAGCAGCGCAACCTGGCGGGGGAACTACAATGAGCAGTTCTTC. Translated, it gives CASSATWRGNYNEQFF.